This TCR beta chain was retrieved from a study of T-cell memory formation after mild COVID-19. Findings and limits, study-wide: Some responding clones appeared in pre-infection memory, suggesting cross-reactive memory joined.

TCRdb called the 5' RACE reads again in MiXCR, with one record for every CDR3 protein. Among about 470,000 distinct CDR3 sequences listed, approximately 23% were seen once. The germline gives CDR1 SGHVS, CDR2 FQNEAQ. This CDR3 is built from 16 residues. Unmatched junction bases numbered 14, after V lost 6 bases and J lost 7 bases. With respect to this clonotype: Antigen specificity is unknown.

The material sequenced was PBMCs or a T cell subset sorted from them (not recorded which). The TCR sequence derives from an adult woman who had mild COVID-19 (a few samples of this study predate the infection). Cell type and time point are not known. The gene calls are TRBV7-8 and TRBJ2-5; 10 bases align to TRBD2. CDR3 nucleotide sequence: TGTGCCAGCAGGTCCAGCGGGACTAGCGCCCTCGGGACCCAGTACTTC. As protein: CASRSSGTSALGTQYF. Variable domain in full (rest from reference TRBV7-8 and TRBJ2-5): GAGVSQSPRYKVAKRGQDVALRCDPISGHVSLFWYQQALGQGPEFLTYFQNEAQLDKSGLPSDRFFAERPEGSVSTLKIQRTQQEDSAVYLCASRSSGTSALGTQYFGPGTRLLVL.